This T cell receptor beta chain was profiled in a study of blood T cell repertoires in COVID-19. Sequenced by immunoSEQ multiplex PCR; TCRdb stores in-frame clones only, minus some. The table lists tens of thousands of clones, roughly 87% of them singletons. The germline CDR1 and CDR2 sequences are ENHRY and SYGVKD. The V end lost 7 bases, the J end lost 3 bases, and 12 bases lay between the germline ends. CDR3 length: 13 amino acids. Sequencing used peripheral blood. The TCR sequence derives from a man aged 60 to 69 with active COVID-19. The chain carries TRBV10-3 and TRBJ1-2; D possibly corresponds to TRBD1 (6 bases). The CDR3, as DNA: TGTGCCATCATGGCGGGGGCGGACTATGGCTACACCTTC. Translated: CAIMAGADYGYTF.